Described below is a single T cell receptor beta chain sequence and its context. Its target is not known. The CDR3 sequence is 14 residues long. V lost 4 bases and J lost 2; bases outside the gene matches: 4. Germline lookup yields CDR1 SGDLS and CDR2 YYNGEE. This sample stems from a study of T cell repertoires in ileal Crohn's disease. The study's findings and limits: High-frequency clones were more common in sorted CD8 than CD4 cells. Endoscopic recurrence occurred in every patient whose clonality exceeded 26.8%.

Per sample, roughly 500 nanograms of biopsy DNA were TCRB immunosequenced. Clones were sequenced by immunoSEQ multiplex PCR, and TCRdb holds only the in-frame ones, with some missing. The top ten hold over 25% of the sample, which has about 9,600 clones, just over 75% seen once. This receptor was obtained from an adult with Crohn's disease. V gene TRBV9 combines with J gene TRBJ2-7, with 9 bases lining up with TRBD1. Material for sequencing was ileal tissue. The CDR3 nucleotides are TGTGCCAGCAGCCCGGGACAGGGCGCCTACGAGCAGTACTTC. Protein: CASSPGQGAYEQYF.